This entry concerns a single T cell receptor (beta chain). The source of the sample is a study of blood T cell repertoires in COVID-19. Germline V gene lookup returns CDR1 LGHDT and CDR2 YNNKEL (reference sequence). V trimming: 4 bases; J trimming: 7 bases; junction bases outside the gene matches: 7. The CDR3 is 15 residues long. Authors' data handling: Reference gene primer amplification gave estimated nucleated cell counts. This table comes from immunoSEQ multiplex PCR, and its TCRdb copy is limited to in-frame clones, with some not included. D and trimming come from the DNA, and the V and J calls and clone size come from that table. The data hold about 93,000 clones, with more than 65% observed a single time.

This receptor was taken from a human donor in a cohort sampled during active COVID-19. The rearrangement joins TRBV3-1 (or the pseudogene TRBV3-2) to TRBJ2-3; 11 nucleotides match TRBD2. The sample was peripheral blood. This chain's CDR3 is CASSPLAGGVNTQYF. The CDR3, as DNA: TGTGCCAGCAGCCCGCTAGCGGGGGGCGTGAATACGCAGTATTTT.